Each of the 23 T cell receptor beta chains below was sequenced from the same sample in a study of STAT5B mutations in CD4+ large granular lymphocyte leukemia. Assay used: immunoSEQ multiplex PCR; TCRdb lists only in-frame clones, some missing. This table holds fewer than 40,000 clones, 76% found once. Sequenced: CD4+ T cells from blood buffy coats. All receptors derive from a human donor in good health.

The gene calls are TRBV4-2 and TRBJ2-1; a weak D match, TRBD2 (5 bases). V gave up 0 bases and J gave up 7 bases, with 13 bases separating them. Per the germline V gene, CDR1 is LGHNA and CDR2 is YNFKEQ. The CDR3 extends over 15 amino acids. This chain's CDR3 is CASSQEGGSWNEQFF. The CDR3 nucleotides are TGTGCCAGCAGCCAAGAAGGTGGGAGTTGGAATGAGCAGTTCTTC.

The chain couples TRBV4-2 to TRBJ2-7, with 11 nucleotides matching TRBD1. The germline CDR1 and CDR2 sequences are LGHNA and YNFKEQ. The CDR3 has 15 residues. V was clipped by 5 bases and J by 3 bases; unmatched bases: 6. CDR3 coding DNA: TGTGCCAGCAGCGTGGCCGGGACAGGGGGCTACGAGCAGTACTTC. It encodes CASSVAGTGGYEQYF.

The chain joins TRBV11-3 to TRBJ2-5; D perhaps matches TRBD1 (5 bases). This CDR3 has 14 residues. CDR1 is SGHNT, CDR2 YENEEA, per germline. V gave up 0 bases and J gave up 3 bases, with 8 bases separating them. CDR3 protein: CASSLEGREETQYF. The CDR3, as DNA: TGTGCCAGCAGCTTAGAAGGCAGGGAAGAGACCCAGTACTTC.

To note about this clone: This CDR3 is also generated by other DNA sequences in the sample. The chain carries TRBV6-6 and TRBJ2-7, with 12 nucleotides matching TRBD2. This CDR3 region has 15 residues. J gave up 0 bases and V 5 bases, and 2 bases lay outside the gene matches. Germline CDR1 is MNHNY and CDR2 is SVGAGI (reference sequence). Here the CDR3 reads CASSPLAGGSYEQYF. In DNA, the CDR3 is TGTGCCAGCAGTCCACTAGCGGGGGGCTCCTACGAGCAGTACTTC.

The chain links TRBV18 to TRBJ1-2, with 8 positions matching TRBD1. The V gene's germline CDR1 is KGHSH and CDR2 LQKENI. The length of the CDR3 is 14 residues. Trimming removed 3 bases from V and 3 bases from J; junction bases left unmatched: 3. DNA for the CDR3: TGTGCCAGCTCACCCTTGGGACAGGACTATGGCTACACCTTC. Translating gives CASSPLGQDYGYTF.

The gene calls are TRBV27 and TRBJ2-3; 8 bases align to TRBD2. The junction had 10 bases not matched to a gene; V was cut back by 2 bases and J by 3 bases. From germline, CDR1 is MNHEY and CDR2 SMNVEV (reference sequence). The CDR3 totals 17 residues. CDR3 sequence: CASSLPPASGQTDTQYF. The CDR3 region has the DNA TGTGCCAGCAGTTTACCGCCTGCTAGCGGGCAAACAGATACGCAGTATTTT.

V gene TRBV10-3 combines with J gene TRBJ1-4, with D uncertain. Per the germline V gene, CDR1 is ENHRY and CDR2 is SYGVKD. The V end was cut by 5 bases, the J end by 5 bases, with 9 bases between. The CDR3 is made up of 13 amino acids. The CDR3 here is CAISPRRNEKLFF. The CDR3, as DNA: TGTGCCATCAGTCCGCGGCGGAATGAAAAACTGTTTTTT.

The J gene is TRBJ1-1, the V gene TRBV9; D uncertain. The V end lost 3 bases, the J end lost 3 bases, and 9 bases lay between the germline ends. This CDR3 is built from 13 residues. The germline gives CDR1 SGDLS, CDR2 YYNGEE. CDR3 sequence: CASSAREYTEAFF. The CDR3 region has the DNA TGTGCCAGCAGCGCCCGGGAGTACACTGAAGCTTTCTTT.

The CDR3 sequence: CASSGSGTAGTEAFF. The CDR3 DNA is TGTGCCAGCTCGGGTAGTGGGACGGCGGGGACTGAAGCTTTCTTT. J is TRBJ1-1 and V is TRBV18, with a possible D match to TRBD1 (5 bases). V was trimmed by 6 bases and J by 5 bases, leaving 19 bases between them. Looked up from germline, CDR1 is KGHSH and CDR2 is LQKENI. The CDR3 is made up of 15 amino acids.

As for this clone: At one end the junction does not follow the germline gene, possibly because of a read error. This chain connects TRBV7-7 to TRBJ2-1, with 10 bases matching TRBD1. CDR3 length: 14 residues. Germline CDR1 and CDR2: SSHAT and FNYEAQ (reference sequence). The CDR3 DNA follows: TGTGCTAGCAGCCCGGGACAGGGGTACAATGAGCAGTTCTTC. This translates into CASSPGQGYNEQFF.

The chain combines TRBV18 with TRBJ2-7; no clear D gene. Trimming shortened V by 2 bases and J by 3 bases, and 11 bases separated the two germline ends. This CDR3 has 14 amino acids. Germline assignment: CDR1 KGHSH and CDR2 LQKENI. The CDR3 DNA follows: TGTGCCAGCTCACCATCAAGTTTTGGCTACGAGCAGTACTTC. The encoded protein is CASSPSSFGYEQYF.

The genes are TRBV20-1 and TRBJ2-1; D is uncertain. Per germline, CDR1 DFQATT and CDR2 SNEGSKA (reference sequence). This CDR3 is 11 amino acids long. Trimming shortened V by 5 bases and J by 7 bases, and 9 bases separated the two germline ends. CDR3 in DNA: TGCAGTGCTCCGGACGTGAATGAGCAGTTCTTC. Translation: CSAPDVNEQFF.

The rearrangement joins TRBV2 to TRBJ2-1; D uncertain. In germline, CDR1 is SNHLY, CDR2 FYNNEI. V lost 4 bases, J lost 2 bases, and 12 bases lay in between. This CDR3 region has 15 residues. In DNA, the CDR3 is TGTGCCAGCAGTGTTGCGGCCCTTGCCTACAATGAGCAGTTCTTC. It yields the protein CASSVAALAYNEQFF.

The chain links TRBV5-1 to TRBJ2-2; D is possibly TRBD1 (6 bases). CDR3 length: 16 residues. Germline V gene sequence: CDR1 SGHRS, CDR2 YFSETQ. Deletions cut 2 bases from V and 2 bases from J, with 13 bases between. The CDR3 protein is CASSFRARGNTGELFF. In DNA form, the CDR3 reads TGCGCCAGCAGCTTCCGAGCCAGGGGCAACACCGGGGAGCTGTTTTTT.

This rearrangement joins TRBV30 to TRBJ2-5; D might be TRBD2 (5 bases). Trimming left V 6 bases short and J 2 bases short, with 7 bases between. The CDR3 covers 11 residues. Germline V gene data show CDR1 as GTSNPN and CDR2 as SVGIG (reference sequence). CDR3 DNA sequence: TGTGCCTGCAGGAGGCAAGAGACCCAGTACTTC. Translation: CACRRQETQYF.

The CDR3 nucleotides are TGCGCCAGCAGCAACCCAACGGGACAGGGCAACTATGGCTACACCTTC. It translates to CASSNPTGQGNYGYTF. This sequence joins TRBV5-1 and TRBJ1-2; 9 nucleotides line up with TRBD1. After removal of 4 bases from V and 2 bases from J, the junction contained 9 bases not matched to a gene. The CDR3 is 16 residues long. Germline CDR1 SGHRS, CDR2 YFSETQ.

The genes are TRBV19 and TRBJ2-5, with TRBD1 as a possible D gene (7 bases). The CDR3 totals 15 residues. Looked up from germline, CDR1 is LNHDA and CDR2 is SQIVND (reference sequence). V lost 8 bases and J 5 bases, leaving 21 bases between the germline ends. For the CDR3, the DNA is TGTGCCAGTTCCGGGAGAAGGACAGGAGGGGAGACCCAGTACTTC. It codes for CASSGRRTGGETQYF.

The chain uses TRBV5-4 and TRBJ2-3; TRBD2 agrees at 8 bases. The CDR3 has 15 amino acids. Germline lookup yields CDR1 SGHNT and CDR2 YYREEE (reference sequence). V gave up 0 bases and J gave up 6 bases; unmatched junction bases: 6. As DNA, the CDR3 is TGTGCCAGCAGCTTGGCGGGGGGGCGGGGCGATACGCAGTATTTT. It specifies CASSLAGGRGDTQYF.

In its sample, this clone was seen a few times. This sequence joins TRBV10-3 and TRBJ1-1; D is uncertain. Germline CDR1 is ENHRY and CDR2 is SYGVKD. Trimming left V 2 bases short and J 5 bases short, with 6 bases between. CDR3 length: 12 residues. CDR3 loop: CAISERQTEAFF. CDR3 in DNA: TGTGCCATCAGTGAGCGCCAAACTGAAGCTTTCTTT.

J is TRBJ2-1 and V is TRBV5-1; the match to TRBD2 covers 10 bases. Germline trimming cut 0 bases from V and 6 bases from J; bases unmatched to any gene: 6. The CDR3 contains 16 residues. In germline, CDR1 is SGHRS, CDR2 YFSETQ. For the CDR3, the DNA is TGCGCCAGCAGCTTGGTGGCTAGCGGGAGACTCAATGAGCAGTTCTTC. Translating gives CASSLVASGRLNEQFF. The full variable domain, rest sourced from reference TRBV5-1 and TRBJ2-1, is KAGVTQTPRYLIKTRGQQVTLSCSPISGHRSVSWYQQTPGQGLQFLFEYFSETQRNKGNFPGRFSGRQFSNSRSEMNVSTLELGDSALYLCASSLVASGRLNEQFFGPGTRLTVL.

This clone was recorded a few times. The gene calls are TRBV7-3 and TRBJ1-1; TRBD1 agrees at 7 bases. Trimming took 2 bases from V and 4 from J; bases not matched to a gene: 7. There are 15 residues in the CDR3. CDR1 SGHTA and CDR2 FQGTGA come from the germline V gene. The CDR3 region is CASSLYGTESTEAFF. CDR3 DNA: TGTGCCAGCAGCTTATATGGGACAGAGTCCACTGAAGCTTTCTTT.

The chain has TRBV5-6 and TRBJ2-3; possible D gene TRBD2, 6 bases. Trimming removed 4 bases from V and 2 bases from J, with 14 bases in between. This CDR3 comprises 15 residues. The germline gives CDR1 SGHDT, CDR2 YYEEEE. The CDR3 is CASSPTTGATDTQYF. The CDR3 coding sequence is TGTGCCAGCAGCCCTACGACGGGAGCCACAGATACGCAGTATTTT.

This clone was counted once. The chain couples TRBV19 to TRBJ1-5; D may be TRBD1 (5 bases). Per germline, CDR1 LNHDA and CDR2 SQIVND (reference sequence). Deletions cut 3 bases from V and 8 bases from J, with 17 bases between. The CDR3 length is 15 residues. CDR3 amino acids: CASSIFGFSGEPQHF. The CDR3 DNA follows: TGTGCCAGTAGTATCTTCGGTTTTTCGGGGGAGCCCCAGCATTTT.